Presented here are 26 T cell receptor beta chains from one specimen sequenced in a study of technical replicates of blood from a handful of donors. Measured with immunoSEQ multiplex PCR; TCRdb has only the in-frame clones, and not every one. The sample gives about 88,000 clones, 95% of which show up once; around 0.3% is in the top ten. The specimen sequenced was T cells isolated from PBMCs. All receptors derive from a human donor in good health.

This chain uses TRBV4-1 with TRBJ2-3, with 7 bases matching TRBD1. V shed 2 bases, J shed 1 base, and the junction held 6 bases outside the gene matches. This CDR3 has 16 residues. The germline V gene has CDR1 MGHRA and CDR2 YSYEKL. CDR3 nucleotide sequence: TGCGCCAGCAGCCAAACCGTAGACAGGGGCACAGATACGCAGTATTTT. Its translation is CASSQTVDRGTDTQYF.

This chain links TRBV6-5 with TRBJ2-7; D is uncertain. V dropped 6 bases and J dropped 7 bases, with 22 bases sitting between them. The CDR3 runs 15 residues. Per the germline V gene, CDR1 is MNHEY and CDR2 is SVGAGI. The CDR3 here is CASSYGSTVAVEQYF. The CDR3 DNA is TGTGCCAGCAGCTACGGCTCTACCGTCGCGGTGGAGCAGTACTTC.

The rearrangement joins TRBV7-8 to TRBJ1-3; weak D call: TRBD1 (5 bases). From germline, CDR1 is SGHVS and CDR2 FQNEAQ. V was pared by 4 bases and J by 4 bases, with 32 bases between. The length of the CDR3 is 21 residues. The chain's CDR3 is CASSSRGTQLYGDIGGNTIYF. Here the CDR3 DNA reads TGTGCCAGCAGCTCGCGGGGGACCCAGTTGTACGGGGATATAGGCGGAAACACCATATATTTT.

The sample holds one count of this clone. The chain recombines TRBV5-4 with TRBJ2-3, with D tentatively TRBD2 (6 bases). The CDR3 sequence is 15 residues long. V dropped 2 bases and J dropped 3 bases, with 13 bases sitting between them. Germline V gene data show CDR1 as SGHNT and CDR2 as YYREEE (reference sequence). DNA of the CDR3: TGTGCCAGCAGCTTAAAGGTCCGGGAGACAGATACGCAGTATTTT. Translated, it gives CASSLKVRETDTQYF.

The J gene is TRBJ2-3, the V gene TRBV7-3; TRBD1 is a possible D gene (6 bases). Germline V gene data show CDR1 as SGHTA and CDR2 as FQGTGA. V was shortened by 0 bases and J by 6 bases, with 13 bases between the two germline ends. The CDR3 covers 15 residues. CDR3 amino acids: CASSLTVGQYDTQYF. The CDR3 bases are TGTGCCAGCAGCTTAACCGTTGGACAGTACGATACGCAGTATTTT.

The J gene is TRBJ2-7, the V gene TRBV5-4; 8 bases match TRBD2. This CDR3 is 14 amino acids long. Unmatched junction bases numbered 9, after V lost 4 bases and J lost 6 bases. Looked up from germline, CDR1 is SGHNT and CDR2 is YYREEE (reference sequence). As DNA, the CDR3 is TGTGCCAGCAGCCAAGGACTAGCCCCCCTCGAGCAGTACTTC. Protein product: CASSQGLAPLEQYF.

The chain has TRBV11-3 and TRBJ2-1, with D perhaps TRBD2 (5 bases). Germline V gives CDR1 SGHNT, CDR2 YENEEA. CDR3 length: 14 amino acids. The V end was cut by 1 base, the J end by 12 bases, with 16 bases between. CDR3 coding DNA: TGTGCCAGCAGCTTAGCAGCTGGGAGTGGGCGGCAGTTCTTC. Encoded protein: CASSLAAGSGRQFF.

This clone was counted once. V usage is TRBV5-1 and J usage is TRBJ2-3; possibly TRBD2 for D (6 bases). This CDR3 is built from 16 residues. Germline assignment: CDR1 SGHRS and CDR2 YFSETQ. Trimming shortened V by 4 bases and J by 1 base, and 16 bases separated the two germline ends. The CDR3 DNA is TGCGCCAGCAGCGTGGAGGGGCGGTCTGGCACAGATACGCAGTATTTT. It yields the protein CASSVEGRSGTDTQYF.

This rearrangement joins TRBV19 to TRBJ1-2; 9 positions match TRBD1. This CDR3 has 16 residues. The V gene's germline CDR1 is LNHDA and CDR2 SQIVND (reference sequence). V was clipped by 1 base and J by 2 bases; unmatched bases: 5. The CDR3 loop reads CASSIVFGTGNYGYTF. The CDR3 DNA reads as TGTGCCAGTAGTATAGTGTTCGGGACAGGGAACTATGGCTACACCTTC. Combining the CDR3 with reference TRBV19 and TRBJ1-2 gives the whole variable domain DGGITQSPKYLFRKEGQNVTLSCEQNLNHDAMYWYRQDPGQGLRLIYYSQIVNDFQKGDIAEGYSVSREKKESFPLTVTSAQKNPTAFYLCASSIVFGTGNYGYTFGSGTRLTVV.

The chain recombines TRBV7-9 with TRBJ2-7; 7 bases line up with TRBD2. The germline gives CDR1 SEHNR, CDR2 FQNEAQ (reference sequence). CDR3 length: 16 residues. The trim removed 0 bases at V and 1 base at J, leaving 6 bases unmatched. Here the CDR3 DNA reads TGTGCCAGCAGCTTAGCGTTGGGGGGGGGATCCTACGAGCAGTACTTC. This translates into CASSLALGGGSYEQYF.

The V gene is TRBV6-1, the J gene TRBJ2-3; no clear D gene. CDR1 and CDR2 from the germline V gene are MNHNS and SASEGT. CDR3 size: 12 residues. V shed 3 bases and J shed 2 bases, with 3 bases lying between them. Here the CDR3 DNA reads TGTGCCAGCAGTGATAACACAGATACGCAGTATTTT. This encodes CASSDNTDTQYF.

This chain links TRBV11-2 with TRBJ1-5; D is uncertain. The V gene's germline CDR1 is SGHAT and CDR2 FQNNGV. The CDR3 consists of 12 residues. V was clipped by 3 bases and J by 9 bases, with 9 bases between them. CDR3 in amino acids: CASSFDRGPQHF. Here the CDR3 DNA reads TGTGCCAGCAGCTTCGACCGAGGGCCCCAGCATTTT.

The chain recombines TRBV7-2 with TRBJ2-1; 13 bases match TRBD2. The germline CDR1 and CDR2 sequences are SGHTA and FQGNSA. The CDR3 totals 15 residues. Germline trimming cut 4 bases from V and 5 bases from J; bases unmatched to any gene: 2. CDR3 residues: CASSWGLAGNNEQFF. In nucleotides, the CDR3 is TGTGCCAGCAGCTGGGGACTAGCGGGAAACAATGAGCAGTTCTTC.

The chain combines TRBV4-1 with TRBJ2-7, with D perhaps matching TRBD1 (5 bases). CDR1 and CDR2 (germline): MGHRA, YSYEKL. CDR3 length equals 15 residues. V lost 1 base, J lost 2 bases, and 12 bases lay in between. As DNA, the CDR3 is TGCGCCAGCAGCCAAGTATCAGGGCTACCCTACGAGCAGTACTTC. Translating gives CASSQVSGLPYEQYF.

This clone was observed a few times. The genes are TRBV19 and TRBJ2-7; tentatively, D is TRBD1 (6 bases). Trimming removed 4 bases from V and 3 bases from J, with 10 bases in between. CDR1 LNHDA and CDR2 SQIVND come from the germline V gene (reference sequence). This CDR3 is 13 amino acids long. The CDR3 sequence: CASSSGQSYEQYF. The CDR3 coding sequence is TGTGCCAGTAGTAGCGGACAGAGCTACGAGCAGTACTTC.

The chain combines TRBV30 with TRBJ2-1; 7 bases are shared with TRBD2. With 0 bases clipped from V and 4 bases from J, the junction kept 6 bases outside the gene matches. This CDR3 comprises 15 residues. Germline-derived CDR1 and CDR2 are GTSNPN and SVGIG (reference sequence). Here the CDR3 DNA reads TGTGCCTGGAGTGTGGGGAGCGGGAAGTACAATGAGCAGTTCTTC. It specifies CAWSVGSGKYNEQFF.

In this sample, this clone turned up once. The CDR3 loop reads CASSSTFRVEKLFF. The CDR3 nucleotides are TGTGCCAGCAGTTCAACATTTCGGGTTGAAAAACTGTTTTTT. The chain recombines TRBV27 with TRBJ1-4; D ambiguous. Per the germline V gene, CDR1 is MNHEY and CDR2 is SMNVEV (reference sequence). The V gene lost 4 bases and the J gene lost 7 bases, with 13 bases spanning the gap. The CDR3 sequence is 14 residues long.

This sequence joins TRBV28 and TRBJ1-1, with a tentative D call TRBD1 (6 bases). Germline CDR1 and CDR2: MDHEN and SYDVKM. V was shortened by 6 bases and J by 3 bases, with 17 bases between the two germline ends. There are 15 residues in the CDR3. The CDR3 region is CASSPTLGADTEAFF. Written as DNA, the CDR3 is TGTGCCAGCAGCCCTACTTTGGGGGCGGACACTGAAGCTTTCTTT.

The rearrangement links TRBV4-1 to TRBJ1-1; D remains unclear. This CDR3 region has 15 residues. Germline V lookup: CDR1 MGHRA, CDR2 YSYEKL. Trimming removed 4 bases from V and 2 bases from J, with 14 bases in between. The CDR3 DNA reads as TGCGCCAGCAGCCCCATCGCAGAATTAAACACTGAAGCTTTCTTT. It is translated as CASSPIAELNTEAFF.

This chain links TRBV5-4 with TRBJ1-2, with unresolved D. Trimming removed 2 bases at V and 6 bases at J, with 11 bases between. The CDR3 runs to 13 residues. From germline, CDR1 is SGHNT and CDR2 YYREEE (reference sequence). CDR3 sequence reads: CASSLSYEDGYTF. DNA of the CDR3: TGTGCCAGCAGCTTAAGCTACGAGGATGGCTACACCTTC.

This chain connects TRBV5-1 to TRBJ2-3, with TRBD1 identical over 9 bases. Germline V gene sequence: CDR1 SGHRS, CDR2 YFSETQ. The V gene end was trimmed by 5 bases and the J gene end by 0 bases; junction bases not matched to a gene: 1. The CDR3 runs 14 residues. CDR3 nucleotides: TGCGCCAGCAGGGGGACAGGGAGCACAGATACGCAGTATTTT. Translation: CASRGTGSTDTQYF.

This clone was seen more than once but under ten times. The rearrangement links TRBV28 to TRBJ1-1, with 8 bases lining up with TRBD1. V lost 7 bases to trimming and J lost 6 bases; unmatched junction nucleotides: 7. This CDR3 is built from 13 residues. The germline CDR1 and CDR2 sequences are MDHEN and SYDVKM. CDR3 amino acids: CASTIDRGAEAFF. The CDR3 DNA sequence: TGTGCCAGCACCATAGACAGGGGAGCTGAAGCTTTCTTT.

The chain links TRBV9 to TRBJ2-7; no definite D call. CDR1 and CDR2 from the germline V gene are SGDLS and YYNGEE. The CDR3 totals 14 residues. Trimming left V 4 bases short and J 3 bases short, with 14 bases between. CDR3 sequence reads: CASSPYQTDYEQYF. The CDR3 region has the DNA TGTGCCAGCAGCCCCTATCAAACAGACTACGAGCAGTACTTC.

The chain carries TRBV5-1 and TRBJ2-1; D is possibly TRBD2 (6 bases). This CDR3 has 16 residues. Trimming took off 0 bases at V and 2 bases at J, with 12 bases between the two ends. Germline loops: CDR1 SGHRS, CDR2 YFSETQ. Written as DNA, the CDR3 is TGCGCCAGCAGCTTGGATGGGGACTCAACCTACAATGAGCAGTTCTTC. This gives the protein CASSLDGDSTYNEQFF.

The V call is TRBV9, the J call TRBJ2-1; D is unresolved. Germline loops: CDR1 SGDLS, CDR2 YYNGEE. Trimming left V 3 bases short and J 8 bases short, with 24 bases between. The length of the CDR3 is 17 residues. This chain's CDR3 is CASSEIVTPYLAHEQFF. The CDR3 DNA follows: TGTGCCAGCAGCGAGATAGTCACCCCCTACCTCGCCCATGAGCAGTTCTTC. The entire variable domain, with the rest obtained from reference TRBV9 and TRBJ2-1, is as follows: DSGVTQTPKHLITATGQRVTLRCSPRSGDLSVYWYQQSLDQGLQFLIQYYNGEERAKGNILERFSAQQFPDLHSELNLSSLELGDSALYFCASSEIVTPYLAHEQFFGPGTRLTVL.

This clone has a single count. The gene calls are TRBV18 and TRBJ2-1, with D possibly being TRBD1 (6 bases). Deletions cut 3 bases from V and 12 bases from J, with 24 bases between. CDR3 length: 16 amino acids. CDR1 is KGHSH and CDR2 is LQKENI in the germline V gene. CDR3 amino acids: CASSPKISQGNGAQFF. The CDR3 DNA follows: TGTGCCAGCTCACCCAAGATCAGTCAGGGGAATGGGGCGCAGTTCTTC.